Listed below are T cell receptor beta chains from one sample, sequenced in a study of shared clonotypes between healthy human individuals. The assay was immunoSEQ multiplex PCR, and TCRdb's table has in-frame clones only and misses some. The repertoire holds 2,500,000 or so clones, 90% to 95% seen once, with 0.36% in the top ten. Sequencing was done on a sample of naive CD4+ T cells from PBMCs. The receptors were sampled from a man younger than 35 in good health. Some clones in this sample may be carry-over from other donors' samples. The CDR3 runs from the conserved cysteine through the conserved F or W. The D gene is left open where the match is weak. Clone size is stated in some rows and not others, as once, few, many or a class when expanded.

d_call j_call v_call clone_size cdr3_aa cdr3_nt
- TRBJ2-7 TRBV18 - CASSSTAGTLNEQYF TGTGCCAGCTCGTCGACGGCGGGGACGTTGAATGAGCAGTACTTC
- TRBJ2-3 TRBV7-2 - CASSLLGPSDADTQYF TGTGCCAGCAGCTTATTGGGACCCAGCGACGCAGATACGCAGTATTTT
- TRBJ1-4 TRBV18 - CASSPTRQRQAGLTNEKLFF TGTGCCAGCTCACCTACCCGACAGCGTCAAGCAGGCCTAACTAATGAAAAACTGTTTTTT
TRBD1 TRBJ2-1 TRBV29-1 - CSVLGTGYNEQFF TGCAGCGTTTTGGGGACAGGGTACAATGAGCAGTTCTTC
TRBD2 TRBJ2-1 TRBV4-1 - CASSREAAGGESNEQFF TGCGCCAGCAGCCGCGAGGCAGCGGGAGGGGAGAGCAATGAGCAGTTCTTC
TRBD2 TRBJ2-7 TRBV7-9 once CASSLRAGVYEQYF TGTGCCAGCAGCTTGAGGGCGGGAGTGTACGAGCAGTACTTC
- TRBJ1-3 TRBV11-2 - CASSVARGYTIYF TGTGCCAGCAGCGTCGCTAGGGGATACACCATATATTTT
- TRBJ2-5 TRBV14 - CASSQVGHLWNQETQYF TGTGCCAGCAGCCAAGTTGGGCATTTGTGGAACCAAGAGACCCAGTACTTC
- TRBJ2-3 TRBV6-5 - CASSYSANTDTQYF TGTGCCAGCAGTTACTCGGCAAACACAGATACGCAGTATTTT
TRBD1 TRBJ1-3 TRBV29-1 - CSVGQGRGNTIYF TGCAGCGTTGGACAGGGGCGAGGAAACACCATATATTTT
- TRBJ1-2 TRBV6-5 - CASSHNYGYTF TGTGCCAGCAGTCATAACTATGGCTACACCTTC
- TRBJ1-4 TRBV28 - CAGGRADEKLFF TGTGCCGGAGGGAGGGCGGACGAAAAACTGTTTTTT
- TRBJ2-1 TRBV11-2 - CASSPGLLSYNEQFF TGTGCCAGCAGCCCGGGACTGCTCTCCTACAATGAGCAGTTCTTC
- TRBJ2-7 TRBV5-6 - CASSLAWAYEQYF TGTGCCAGCAGCTTGGCCTGGGCCTACGAGCAGTACTTC
- TRBJ2-3 TRBV7-3 - CASRVGGELSTDTQYF TGTGCCAGCAGAGTCGGCGGGGAGTTGAGCACGGATACGCAGTATTTT
TRBD2 TRBJ2-7 TRBV28 - CASSFLNFGGEQYF TGTGCCAGCAGTTTCCTTAACTTCGGGGGGGAGCAGTACTTC
- TRBJ1-5 TRBV4-1 - CASSQEITRSNQPQHF TGCGCCAGCAGCCAAGAAATAACCAGGAGCAATCAGCCCCAGCATTTT
- TRBJ2-5 TRBV4-1 once CASSSHGAGYQETQYF TGCGCCAGCAGCTCCCATGGTGCGGGATACCAAGAGACCCAGTACTTC